The 3 T cell receptor beta chains reported below all come from one sample, sequenced in a study of cytomegalovirus exposure and HLA in healthy donors. Vbeta (60) and Jbeta (13) primers were used in the PCR. Only in-frame clones appear in the TCRdb table, and some are missing; sequencing was by immunoSEQ multiplex PCR. The sample lists more than 65,000 clones; roughly two thirds were seen once. Specimen: PBMCs. These receptors were collected from a woman in her forties or fifties in good health and CMV-seropositive.

This clone has more than one count but fewer than ten. CDR3 sequence: CASSGQPDRVDPSTSTDTQYF. As DNA, the CDR3 is TGCGCCAGCAGTGGCCAGCCGGACAGGGTGGACCCGTCAACTAGCACAGATACGCAGTATTTT. The chain couples TRBV10-1 to TRBJ2-3; TRBD1 aligns across 8 bases. V lost 4 bases to trimming and J lost 0 bases; unmatched junction nucleotides: 21. The CDR3 is 21 residues long. Looked up from germline, CDR1 is WNHNN and CDR2 is SYGVQD (reference sequence).

DNA for the CDR3: TGTGCCAGCAGCCCTAGTGGGGGCGGGCTTGAAGCTTTCTTT. Translating gives CASSPSGGGLEAFF. This rearrangement joins TRBV11-2 to TRBJ1-1, with D possibly TRBD1 on 6 matching bases. This CDR3 contains 14 residues. V lost 5 bases to trimming and J lost 7 bases, with 17 bases between them. Germline assignment: CDR1 SGHAT and CDR2 FQNNGV.

The genes are TRBV7-9 and TRBJ2-3; maybe TRBD2 (5 bases). V dropped 5 bases and J dropped 3 bases, with 6 bases sitting between them. In germline, CDR1 is SEHNR, CDR2 FQNEAQ (reference sequence). The CDR3 extends over 12 amino acids. In nucleotides, the CDR3 is TGTGCCAGCAGCCGGGATACAGATACGCAGTATTTT. Translation gives CASSRDTDTQYF.